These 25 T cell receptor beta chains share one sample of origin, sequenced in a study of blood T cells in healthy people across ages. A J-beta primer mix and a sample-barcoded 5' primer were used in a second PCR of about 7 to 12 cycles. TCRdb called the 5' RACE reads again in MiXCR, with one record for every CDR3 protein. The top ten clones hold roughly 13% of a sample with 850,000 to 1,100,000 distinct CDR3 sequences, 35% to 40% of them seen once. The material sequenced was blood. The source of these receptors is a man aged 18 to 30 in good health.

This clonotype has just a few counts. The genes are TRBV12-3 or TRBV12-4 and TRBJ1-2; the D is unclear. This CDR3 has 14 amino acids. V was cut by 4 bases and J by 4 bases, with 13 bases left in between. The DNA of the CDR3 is TGTGCCAGCAGTTCATGGACGGCACTCTATGGCTACACCTTC. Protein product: CASSSWTALYGYTF.

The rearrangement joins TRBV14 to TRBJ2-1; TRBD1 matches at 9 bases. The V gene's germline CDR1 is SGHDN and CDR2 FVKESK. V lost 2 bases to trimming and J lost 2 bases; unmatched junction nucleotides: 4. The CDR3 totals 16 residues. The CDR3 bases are TGTGCCAGCAGCCAATTGGGACAGGGCACCTACAATGAGCAGTTCTTC. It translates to CASSQLGQGTYNEQFF.

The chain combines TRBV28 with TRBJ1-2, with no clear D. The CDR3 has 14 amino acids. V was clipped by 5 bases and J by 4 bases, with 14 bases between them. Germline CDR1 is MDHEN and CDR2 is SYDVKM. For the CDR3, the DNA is TGTGCCAGCAGTCGGGAAGGGAACCGCTATGGCTACACCTTC. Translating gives CASSREGNRYGYTF.

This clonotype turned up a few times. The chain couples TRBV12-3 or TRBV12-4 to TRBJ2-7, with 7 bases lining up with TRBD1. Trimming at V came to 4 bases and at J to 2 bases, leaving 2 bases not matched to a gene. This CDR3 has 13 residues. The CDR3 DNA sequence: TGTGCCAGCAGTTACGGGACAGCCTACGAGCAGTACTTC. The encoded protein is CASSYGTAYEQYF.

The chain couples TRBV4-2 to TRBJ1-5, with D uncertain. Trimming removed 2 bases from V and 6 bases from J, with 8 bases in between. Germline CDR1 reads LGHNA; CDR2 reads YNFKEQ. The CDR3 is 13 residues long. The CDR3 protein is CASSQSWGQPQHF. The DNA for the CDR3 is TGTGCCAGCAGCCAATCTTGGGGTCAGCCCCAGCATTTT.

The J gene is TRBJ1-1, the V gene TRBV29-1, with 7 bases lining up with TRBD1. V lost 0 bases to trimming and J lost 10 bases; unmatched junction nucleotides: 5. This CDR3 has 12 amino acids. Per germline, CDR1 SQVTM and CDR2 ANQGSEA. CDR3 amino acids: CSVEDDREGAFF. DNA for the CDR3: TGCAGCGTTGAAGACGACAGGGAGGGAGCTTTCTTT. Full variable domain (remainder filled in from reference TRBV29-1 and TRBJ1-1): SAVISQKPSRDICQRGTSLTIQCQVDSQVTMMFWYRQQPGQSLTLIATANQGSEATYESGFVIDKFPISRPNLTFSTLTVSNMSPEDSSIYLCSVEDDREGAFFGQGTRLTVV.

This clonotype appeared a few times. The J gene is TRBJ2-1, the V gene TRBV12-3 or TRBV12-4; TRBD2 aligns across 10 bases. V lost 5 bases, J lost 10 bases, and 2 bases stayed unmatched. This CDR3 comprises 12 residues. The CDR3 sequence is CASSVTSGEQFF. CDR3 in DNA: TGTGCCAGCAGTGTGACTAGCGGGGAGCAGTTCTTC.

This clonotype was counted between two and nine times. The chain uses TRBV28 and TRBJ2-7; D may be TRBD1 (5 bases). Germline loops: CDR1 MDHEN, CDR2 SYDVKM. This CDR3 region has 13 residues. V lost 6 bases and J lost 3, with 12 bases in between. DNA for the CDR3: TGTGCCAGCAGCCGTAGACAGAGCTACGAGCAGTACTTC. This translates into CASSRRQSYEQYF.

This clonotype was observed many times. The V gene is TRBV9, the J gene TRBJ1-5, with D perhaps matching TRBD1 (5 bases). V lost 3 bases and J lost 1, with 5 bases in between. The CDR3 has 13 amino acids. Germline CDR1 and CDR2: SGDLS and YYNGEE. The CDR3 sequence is CASSGQSNQPQHF. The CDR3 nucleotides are TGTGCCAGCAGCGGACAGAGCAATCAGCCCCAGCATTTT.

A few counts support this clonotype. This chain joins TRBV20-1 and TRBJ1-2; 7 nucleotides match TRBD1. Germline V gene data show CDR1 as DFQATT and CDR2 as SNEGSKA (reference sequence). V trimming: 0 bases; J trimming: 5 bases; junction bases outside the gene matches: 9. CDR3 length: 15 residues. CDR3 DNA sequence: TGCAGTGCTAGAGATACATCAGGGGGGTGGTATGGCTACACCTTC. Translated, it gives CSARDTSGGWYGYTF.

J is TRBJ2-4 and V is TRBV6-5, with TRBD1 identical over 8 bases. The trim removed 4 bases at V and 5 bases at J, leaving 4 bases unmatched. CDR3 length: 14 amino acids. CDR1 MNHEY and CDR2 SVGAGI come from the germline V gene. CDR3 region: CASSCQGAQNIQYF. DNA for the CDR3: TGTGCCAGCAGTTGTCAGGGGGCGCAAAACATTCAGTACTTC.

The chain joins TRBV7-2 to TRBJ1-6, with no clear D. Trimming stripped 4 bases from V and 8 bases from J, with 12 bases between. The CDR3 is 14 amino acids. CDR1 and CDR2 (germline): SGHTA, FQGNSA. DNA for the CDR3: TGTGCCAGCAGCTCCCGACCCGGTTATTCACCCCTCCACTTT. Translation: CASSSRPGYSPLHF.

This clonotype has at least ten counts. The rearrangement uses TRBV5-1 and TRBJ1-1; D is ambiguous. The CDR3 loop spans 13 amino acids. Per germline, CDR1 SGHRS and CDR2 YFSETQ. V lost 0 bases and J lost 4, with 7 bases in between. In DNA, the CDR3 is TGCGCCAGCAGCTTGGAATCACTCACTGAAGCTTTCTTT. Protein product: CASSLESLTEAFF.

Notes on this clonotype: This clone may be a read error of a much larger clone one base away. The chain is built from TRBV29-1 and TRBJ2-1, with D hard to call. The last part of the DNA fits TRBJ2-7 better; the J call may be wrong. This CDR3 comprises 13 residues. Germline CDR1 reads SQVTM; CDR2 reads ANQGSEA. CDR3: CSVEVGEHNEQYF. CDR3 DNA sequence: TGCAGCGTTGAAGTTGGAGAGCACAATGAGCAGTACTTC.

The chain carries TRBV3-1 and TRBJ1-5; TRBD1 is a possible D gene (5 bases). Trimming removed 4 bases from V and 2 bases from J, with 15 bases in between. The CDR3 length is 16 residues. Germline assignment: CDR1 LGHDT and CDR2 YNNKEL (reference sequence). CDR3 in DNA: TGTGCCAGCAGCCCCCACATAGGAGGGGGCAATCAGCCCCAGCATTTT. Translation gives CASSPHIGGGNQPQHF.

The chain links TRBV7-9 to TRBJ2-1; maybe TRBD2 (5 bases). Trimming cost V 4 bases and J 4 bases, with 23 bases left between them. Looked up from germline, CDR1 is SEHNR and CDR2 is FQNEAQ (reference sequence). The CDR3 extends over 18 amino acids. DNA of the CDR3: TGTGCCAGCAGCTCCCTGAGGACTCTCCGGACGCGATACAATGAGCAGTTCTTC. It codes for CASSSLRTLRTRYNEQFF.

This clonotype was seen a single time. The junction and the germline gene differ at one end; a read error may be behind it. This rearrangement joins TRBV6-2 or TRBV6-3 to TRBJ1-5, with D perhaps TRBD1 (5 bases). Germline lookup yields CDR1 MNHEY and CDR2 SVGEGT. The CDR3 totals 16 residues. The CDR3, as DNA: TGTGCCAGCGGTTACTCGGGAAGGGGTCCCCTGATTCCCCAGCATTTT. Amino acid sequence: CASGYSGRGPLIPQHF.

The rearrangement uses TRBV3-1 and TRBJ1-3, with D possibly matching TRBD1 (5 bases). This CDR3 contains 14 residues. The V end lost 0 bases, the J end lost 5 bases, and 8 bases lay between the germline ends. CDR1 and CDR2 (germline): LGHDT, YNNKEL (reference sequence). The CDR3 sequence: CASSQDGGRNTIYF. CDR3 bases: TGTGCCAGCAGCCAAGACGGGGGAAGAAACACCATATATTTT.

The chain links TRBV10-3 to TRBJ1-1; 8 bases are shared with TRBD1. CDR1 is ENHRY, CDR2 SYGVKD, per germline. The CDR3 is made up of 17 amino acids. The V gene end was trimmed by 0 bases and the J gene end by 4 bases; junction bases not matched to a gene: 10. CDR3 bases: TGTGCCATCAGTGAGTCCAACAGGGGGACAGGAACCACTGAAGCTTTCTTT. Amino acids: CAISESNRGTGTTEAFF.

The CDR3 DNA reads as TGTGCCAGCACCGTAACTCTAGCAGGGAGCTCCTACAATGAGCAGTACTTC. It yields the protein CASTVTLAGSSYNEQYF. V usage is TRBV28 and J usage is TRBJ2-1; D is possibly TRBD1 or TRBD2 (5 bases each). The J call may be in error: the DNA end matches TRBJ2-7 better. The CDR3 has 17 residues. CDR1 is MDHEN and CDR2 is SYDVKM in the germline V gene.

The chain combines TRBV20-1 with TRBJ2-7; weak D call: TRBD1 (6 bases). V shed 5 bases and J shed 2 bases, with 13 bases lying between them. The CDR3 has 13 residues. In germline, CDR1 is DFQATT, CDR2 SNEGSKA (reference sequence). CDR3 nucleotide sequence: TGCAGTGCTGGGACAAGGAATCCCTACGAGCAGTACTTC. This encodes CSAGTRNPYEQYF.

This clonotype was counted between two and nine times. CDR3 DNA sequence: TGTGCCAGCAGCTTAGTAGGGACAGGGGTGAACACTGAAGCTTTCTTT. Translation: CASSLVGTGVNTEAFF. The chain employs TRBV7-6 and TRBJ1-1, with 10 bases lining up with TRBD1. Losses at the gene ends were 1 base for V and 0 bases for J; bases not matched to a gene: 2. Germline assignment: CDR1 SGHVS and CDR2 FNYEAQ. The CDR3 has 16 amino acids.

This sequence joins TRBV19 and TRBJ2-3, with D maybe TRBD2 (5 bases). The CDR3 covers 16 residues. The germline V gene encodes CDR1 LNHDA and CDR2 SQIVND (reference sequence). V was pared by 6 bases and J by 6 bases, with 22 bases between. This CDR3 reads CASRPYEGRKLDTQYF. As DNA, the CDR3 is TGTGCCAGTAGACCCTACGAGGGTCGCAAGCTCGATACGCAGTATTTT.

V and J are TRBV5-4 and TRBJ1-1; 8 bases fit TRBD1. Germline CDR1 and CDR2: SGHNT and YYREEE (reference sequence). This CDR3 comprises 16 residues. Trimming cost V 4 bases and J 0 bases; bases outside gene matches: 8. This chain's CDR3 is CASSGIQGAMNTEAFF. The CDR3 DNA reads TGTGCCAGCAGCGGCATTCAGGGGGCGATGAACACTGAAGCTTTCTTT.

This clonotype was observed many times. The CDR3 bases are TGTGCCAGCAGCAACCGGGACGCACCCTACAATGAGCAGTTCTTC. This gives the protein CASSNRDAPYNEQFF. The J gene is TRBJ2-1, the V gene TRBV9, with D perhaps given as TRBD1 or TRBD2 (5 bases each). This CDR3 has 15 residues. CDR1 is SGDLS, CDR2 YYNGEE, per germline. The V gene lost 4 bases and the J gene lost 2 bases, with 13 bases spanning the gap.